The 8 T cell receptor beta chains listed next were all sequenced from one sample in a study of T cell responses to AZD1222 COVID-19 vaccine. Some clones are missing from TCRdb's copy, which holds only in-frame ones; the method was immunoSEQ multiplex PCR. In the table there are 90,000 to 140,000 clones, approximately 88% of which are singletons. Sample: peripheral blood, taken on day 0 of AZD1222 vaccination. These receptors all stem from an adult in good health.

This chain joins TRBV18 and TRBJ2-2; D is perhaps TRBD2 (7 bases). Germline lookup yields CDR1 KGHSH and CDR2 LQKENI. With 3 bases removed from V and 7 bases from J, the gap between germline ends came to 15 bases. The CDR3 runs to 15 residues. The CDR3 DNA is TGTGCCAGCTCACCCTCTTGGGGGGGCGACGGGGAGCTGTTTTTT. It specifies CASSPSWGGDGELFF.

The chain uses TRBV11-2 and TRBJ2-3; TRBD1 agrees at 9 bases. The ends lost 2 bases at V and 2 bases at J; junction bases unmatched: 14. In germline, CDR1 is SGHAT, CDR2 FQNNGV. The CDR3 is 19 residues long. The CDR3 loop reads CASSLKPRGTGIFTDTQYF. The CDR3 coding sequence is TGTGCCAGCAGCTTAAAACCTAGGGGGACAGGGATTTTCACAGATACGCAGTATTTT.

J is TRBJ1-2 and V is TRBV5-6, with D perhaps TRBD1 (6 bases). V was clipped by 3 bases and J by 8 bases, with 11 bases between them. This CDR3 is built from 12 residues. CDR1 SGHDT and CDR2 YYEEEE come from the germline V gene. CDR3 protein: CASSSTGLGYTF. CDR3 sequence (DNA): TGTGCCAGCAGCTCCACAGGGTTGGGCTACACCTTC.

The chain uses TRBV19 and TRBJ2-2; D is perhaps TRBD2 (5 bases). The germline V gene encodes CDR1 LNHDA and CDR2 SQIVND (reference sequence). The ends were cut back, 7 bases at V and 5 bases at J, with 14 bases in the middle. CDR3 size: 14 residues. The CDR3 protein is CASKPATGTGELFF. The CDR3, as DNA: TGTGCCAGTAAACCTGCAACGGGAACCGGGGAGCTGTTTTTT.

The chain couples TRBV6-2 or TRBV6-3 to TRBJ2-7, with no clear D. The CDR3 covers 13 residues. Germline loops: CDR1 MNHEY, CDR2 SVGEGT. V gave up 3 bases and J gave up 2 bases, with 8 bases separating them. CDR3 residues: CASSYQTTYEQYF. In DNA form, the CDR3 reads TGTGCCAGCAGTTATCAGACCACCTACGAGCAGTACTTC.

This chain connects TRBV9 to TRBJ2-5, with TRBD2 matching 11 bases. J gave up 4 bases and V 3 bases, and 8 bases lay outside the gene matches. Germline V gene data show CDR1 as SGDLS and CDR2 as YYNGEE. CDR3 length: 16 residues. The CDR3 coding sequence is TGTGCCAGCAGCGCCACTAGCGGGAGAGAAGGAGAGACCCAGTACTTC. It encodes CASSATSGREGETQYF.

The genes are TRBV3-1 (or the pseudogene TRBV3-2) and TRBJ1-4, with D possibly matching TRBD1 (5 bases). Per germline, CDR1 LGHDT and CDR2 YNNKEL (reference sequence). V lost 5 bases to trimming and J lost 0 bases, with 16 bases between them. This CDR3 contains 17 residues. The CDR3 here is CASSSSGITATNEKLFF. Here the CDR3 DNA reads TGTGCCAGCAGCTCCTCAGGGATTACTGCAACTAATGAAAAACTGTTTTTT.

The chain recombines TRBV3-1 (or the pseudogene TRBV3-2) with TRBJ1-1; possible D gene TRBD1, 6 bases. Germline-derived CDR1 and CDR2 are LGHDT and YNNKEL (reference sequence). This CDR3 has 12 amino acids. V was shortened by 4 bases and J by 8 bases, with 11 bases between the two germline ends. CDR3 sequence reads: CASSPGGREAFF. DNA of the CDR3: TGTGCCAGCAGCCCCGGGGGGCGGGAAGCTTTCTTT.